The rows below give T cell receptor beta chains drawn from one sample of a study of T cell changes during pregnancy in multiple sclerosis. Clones were sequenced by immunoSEQ multiplex PCR, and TCRdb holds only the in-frame ones, with some missing. Of roughly 40,000 clones detected, approximately 92% appear once; the ten largest clones hold around 1.2%. This sample comprised peripheral blood, obtained before pregnancy. Receptors were obtained from a female donor with multiple sclerosis, enrolled in a pregnancy study. Both conserved end residues are part of each CDR3. The D gene is left open where the match is weak. Clone size is not always given. Where it is, it says once, few, many or a class for expanded clones.

size: few
V: TRBV19
J: TRBJ1-1
D: TRBD1
DNA: TGTGCCAGTAGTATAGATCTATTGGGGACAGGGAGCACTGAAGCTTTCTTT
CDR3: CASSIDLLGTGSTEAFF

size: .
V: TRBV7-2
J: TRBJ1-2
D: .
DNA: TGTGCCAGCAGCTTACAGGGATCAGACTATGGCTACACCTTC
CDR3: CASSLQGSDYGYTF

size: .
V: TRBV7-7
J: TRBJ1-4
D: .
DNA: TGTGCCAGCAGCTCAGCCTTCGGGGAAAAACTGTTTTTT
CDR3: CASSSAFGEKLFF

size: .
V: TRBV29-1
J: TRBJ2-7
D: TRBD1
DNA: TGCAGCGTGCAGGGGGCGCAGGGTCAGTACTTC
CDR3: CSVQGAQGQYF

size: .
V: TRBV18
J: TRBJ1-4
D: TRBD1
DNA: TGTGCCAGCTCACCAGGGACAGGAGGTCTGGGATTCAATGAAAAACTGTTTTTT
CDR3: CASSPGTGGLGFNEKLFF

size: .
V: TRBV6-6
J: TRBJ1-4
D: TRBD1
DNA: TGTGCCAGCAGTTACACAGACAGGGAGGAACTGTTTTTT
CDR3: CASSYTDREELFF

size: .
V: TRBV7-9
J: TRBJ2-1
D: TRBD2
DNA: TGTGCCAGCAGCCCGTGGACTAGCGGATACAATGAGCAGTTCTTC
CDR3: CASSPWTSGYNEQFF

size: .
V: TRBV7-8
J: TRBJ2-5
D: TRBD2
DNA: TGTGCCAGCAGCACCCGGGTAGCGGGAGCTAGCCAAGAGACCCAGTACTTC
CDR3: CASSTRVAGASQETQYF

size: few
V: TRBV5-4
J: TRBJ2-7
D: .
DNA: TGTGCCAGCAGCTTGGCCGGGAGCGACTACGAGCAGTACTTC
CDR3: CASSLAGSDYEQYF

size: once
V: TRBV28
J: TRBJ2-6
D: .
DNA: TGTGCCAGCAGTACCTTGGCCAGGAGGACTGGGGCCAACGTCCTGACTTTC
CDR3: CASSTLARRTGANVLTF

size: .
V: TRBV2
J: TRBJ2-7
D: .
DNA: TGTGCCAACCGACAGGACGGCTACGAGCAGTACTTC
CDR3: CANRQDGYEQYF

size: .
V: TRBV4-1
J: TRBJ2-4
D: TRBD2
DNA: TGCGCCAGCAGCCATAATCCTAGCGGGAAAGGAAACATTCAGTACTTC
CDR3: CASSHNPSGKGNIQYF

size: .
V: TRBV9
J: TRBJ2-5
D: .
DNA: TGTGCCAGCAGCGTAGCTCAGGACCCGGGGGAGACCCAGTACTTC
CDR3: CASSVAQDPGETQYF

size: .
V: TRBV4-1
J: TRBJ2-5
D: .
DNA: TGCGCCAGCAGCCAAGAAGGGGGGGTCCAAGAGACCCAGTACTTC
CDR3: CASSQEGGVQETQYF

size: few
V: TRBV19
J: TRBJ2-7
D: .
DNA: TGTGCCACCGCGGGTCGGTACGAGCAGTACTTC
CDR3: CATAGRYEQYF

size: .
V: TRBV6-5
J: TRBJ1-2
D: TRBD1
DNA: TGTGCCAGCAGCCCCCGACAGGGACCCGACTATGGCTACACCTTC
CDR3: CASSPRQGPDYGYTF

size: once
V: TRBV27
J: TRBJ1-2
D: TRBD1
DNA: TGTGCCAGCAGCCTAGGGGTTCGGACAGGGATCTCTGGCTACACCTTC
CDR3: CASSLGVRTGISGYTF

size: .
V: TRBV10-3
J: TRBJ2-1
D: .
DNA: TGTGCCATCAGTGAGCCCTCGGGTGTGCCTTCGAATGAGCAGTTCTTC
CDR3: CAISEPSGVPSNEQFF

size: .
V: TRBV5-1
J: TRBJ2-1
D: TRBD2
DNA: TGCGCCAGCAGCTTGGAGGGTAGCGGGAGGTCTGAGCAGTTCTTC
CDR3: CASSLEGSGRSEQFF

size: few
V: TRBV7-9
J: TRBJ2-2
D: TRBD1
DNA: TGTGCCAGCAGCTTACAGTCAGGGGGCCAGGAGGAGCTGTTTTTT
CDR3: CASSLQSGGQEELFF

size: .
V: TRBV18
J: TRBJ1-1
D: TRBD1
DNA: TGTGCCAGCTCACCAGGGGGAACAGGGGCTGCGGACACTGAAGCTTTCTTT
CDR3: CASSPGGTGAADTEAFF

size: .
V: TRBV5-1
J: TRBJ2-5
D: TRBD2
DNA: TGCGCCAGCAGCCCGCGGACTAGCGGTCAAGAGACCCAGTACTTC
CDR3: CASSPRTSGQETQYF

size: .
V: TRBV5-4
J: TRBJ2-5
D: TRBD2
DNA: TGTGCCAGCAGCCGGGGGGACCCAGTATCCCAGTACTTC
CDR3: CASSRGDPVSQYF

size: .
V: TRBV30
J: TRBJ1-3
D: .
DNA: TGTGCCTGGAGTCCACAGAACACCATATATTTT
CDR3: CAWSPQNTIYF

size: .
V: TRBV6-5
J: TRBJ1-2
D: .
DNA: TGTGCCAGCAGTTACGCAGACAGGAACTATGGCTACACCTTC
CDR3: CASSYADRNYGYTF

size: .
V: TRBV6-1
J: TRBJ2-5
D: TRBD2
DNA: TGTGCCAGCAGTGAAGTACTAGCGGGAGGAGAGACCCAGTACTTC
CDR3: CASSEVLAGGETQYF

size: .
V: TRBV6-6
J: TRBJ2-7
D: TRBD2
DNA: TGTGCCAGCAGTTACTCGCGGGACTATAGCTCCTACGAGCAGTACTTC
CDR3: CASSYSRDYSSYEQYF

size: .
V: TRBV30
J: TRBJ2-1
D: .
DNA: TGTGCCTGGAGTTCCTACGAGTTGAAGCAGTTCTTC
CDR3: CAWSSYELKQFF

size: .
V: TRBV7-6
J: TRBJ2-7
D: .
DNA: TGTGCCAGCAGCTTAGCACTAAATAACTACGAGCAGTACTTC
CDR3: CASSLALNNYEQYF

size: .
V: TRBV30
J: TRBJ2-1
D: .
DNA: TGTGCCTGGAGTGTATACAGGGAGACGAGCAATGAGCAGTTCTTC
CDR3: CAWSVYRETSNEQFF

size: .
V: TRBV18
J: TRBJ2-7
D: .
DNA: TGTGCCAGCTCAGGGGAGAGCTCCTACGAGCAGTACTTC
CDR3: CASSGESSYEQYF

size: .
V: TRBV7-2
J: TRBJ2-1
D: TRBD1
DNA: TGTGCCAGCAGCCCCGACGGACAGGGCATTATCCACAATGAGCAGTTCTTC
CDR3: CASSPDGQGIIHNEQFF

size: .
V: TRBV7-9
J: TRBJ2-2
D: TRBD1
DNA: TGTGCCAGCAGCTCAACCGGGACAGACTTGCGGTACGGGGAGCTGTTTTTT
CDR3: CASSSTGTDLRYGELFF

size: .
V: TRBV10-1
J: TRBJ2-7
D: .
DNA: TGCGCCAGCAGTGAGTCGGGGAGCTCCTACGAGCAGTACTTC
CDR3: CASSESGSSYEQYF

size: .
V: TRBV14
J: TRBJ2-5
D: TRBD2
DNA: TGTGCCAGCAGCCATCACCCCCCGGGACTAGCCCAATACCAAGAGACCCAGTACTTC
CDR3: CASSHHPPGLAQYQETQYF

size: .
V: TRBV5-1
J: TRBJ1-2
D: .
DNA: TGCGCCAGCAGGGCAGGGAACTATGGCTACACCTTC
CDR3: CASRAGNYGYTF

size: .
V: TRBV7-3
J: TRBJ2-3
D: TRBD2
DNA: TGTGCCAGCAGCCCCGGACTAGCGGGAGGTACAGATACGCAGTATTTT
CDR3: CASSPGLAGGTDTQYF

size: .
V: TRBV18
J: TRBJ2-3
D: TRBD2
DNA: TGTGCCAGCTCACCAGGACTAGTCTCCGATACGCAGTATTTT
CDR3: CASSPGLVSDTQYF

size: .
V: TRBV2
J: TRBJ1-2
D: TRBD1
DNA: TGTGCCAGCAGTTCCGGGACAGGGACTAATGGCTACACCTTC
CDR3: CASSSGTGTNGYTF

size: .
V: TRBV5-4
J: TRBJ1-1
D: .
DNA: TGTGCCAGCAGCTTGGATGGGCCTAACACTGAAGCTTTCTTT
CDR3: CASSLDGPNTEAFF

size: medium-sized
V: TRBV19
J: TRBJ2-5
D: .
DNA: TGTGCCAGTCGACAAGCTGGAGAGACCCAGTACTTC
CDR3: CASRQAGETQYF

size: .
V: TRBV21-1
J: TRBJ2-5
D: .
DNA: TGTGCCAGCAGCAAAGTTCCGGGTCAGGGGCGGGAGACCCAGTACTTC
CDR3: CASSKVPGQGRETQYF

size: .
V: TRBV5-1
J: TRBJ2-3
D: .
DNA: TGCGCCAGCAGCTTCCTAAACACAGATACGCAGTATTTT
CDR3: CASSFLNTDTQYF

size: .
V: TRBV6-6
J: TRBJ2-3
D: TRBD1
DNA: TGTGCCAGCGGACAGGGGGCGTTCAGCGATACGCAGTATTTT
CDR3: CASGQGAFSDTQYF

size: .
V: TRBV11-2
J: TRBJ2-7
D: .
DNA: TGTGCCAGCAGTCGGACGGGAGCCTACGAGCAGTACTTC
CDR3: CASSRTGAYEQYF

size: .
V: TRBV6-5
J: TRBJ1-4
D: .
DNA: TGTGCCAGCAGTTACTCGATCAGGGGTGGTGAAAAACTGTTTTTT
CDR3: CASSYSIRGGEKLFF

size: .
V: TRBV27
J: TRBJ2-7
D: TRBD1
DNA: TGTGCCAGCAGTAGAAGACTAGGGACAGGGGGCAACGAGCAGTACTTC
CDR3: CASSRRLGTGGNEQYF

size: .
V: TRBV7-9
J: TRBJ1-6
D: TRBD1
DNA: TGTGCCAGCAGCTTAGACGCACAGGGGGCGCGAAATTCACCCCTCCACTTT
CDR3: CASSLDAQGARNSPLHF

size: .
V: TRBV6-4
J: TRBJ1-1
D: .
DNA: TGTGCCAGCAGTGTATCGGTGAACACTGAAGCTTTCTTT
CDR3: CASSVSVNTEAFF

size: .
V: TRBV4-1
J: TRBJ2-4
D: .
DNA: TGCGCCAGCAGCCAAGATTTACGGGGGGCAGCCAAAAACATTCAGTACTTC
CDR3: CASSQDLRGAAKNIQYF

size: .
V: TRBV2
J: TRBJ2-5
D: .
DNA: TGTGCCAGCAGTGAAGCCAGGGTGGGGACCCAGTACTTC
CDR3: CASSEARVGTQYF

size: .
V: TRBV10-3
J: TRBJ2-5
D: .
DNA: TGTGCCATCAGTGAGGGGGGACCTAAGGCGGGGGAGACCCAGTACTTC
CDR3: CAISEGGPKAGETQYF

size: .
V: TRBV6-5
J: TRBJ1-3
D: .
DNA: TGTGCCAGCAGATCGGGGAGCGCTGGAAACACCATATATTTT
CDR3: CASRSGSAGNTIYF

size: .
V: TRBV11-3
J: TRBJ2-2
D: TRBD2
DNA: TGTGCCAGCAGCCCTGGACTAGCTCTCACCGGGGAGCTGTTTTTT
CDR3: CASSPGLALTGELFF